Given below is one T cell receptor (beta chain) in context. The CDR3 contains 16 residues. With 4 bases removed from V and 8 bases from J, the gap between germline ends came to 21 bases. Germline-derived CDR1 and CDR2 are SGHAT and FQNNGV. Sequenced by immunoSEQ multiplex PCR; TCRdb stores in-frame clones only, minus some. The table has some 56,000 clones, 90% to 95% seen once. The source of the sample is a study of control samples from healthy donors and cancer patients. The chain is built from TRBV11-2 and TRBJ2-1; maybe TRBD2 (5 bases). What was sequenced was blood. The origin of this receptor is a man aged 30 to 39 in good health. CDR3 sequence reads: CASSSLRSGPGYEQFF. The CDR3 DNA is TGTGCCAGCAGCTCCCTGAGGAGCGGTCCAGGATATGAGCAGTTCTTC.